A selection of T cell receptor beta chains follows, all from one sample in a study of blood T cell repertoires in COVID-19. Libraries were prepared by immunoSEQ multiplex PCR; TCRdb keeps only in-frame clonotypes and omits some of them. Of roughly 290,000 clones listed, 75% to 90% are singletons. Sequenced: PBMCs or T cells enriched from blood (not recorded which). The receptors come from a man younger than 45 who had recovered from COVID-19. Both conserved end residues are part of each CDR3. A D gene is named only where the DNA matches it firmly. Rows give clone size only sometimes, using once, few, many, or a class for an expanded clone.

j_gene: TRBJ2-4
v_gene: TRBV2
abundance: -
d_gene: -
CDR3nt: TGTGCCAGCAGCGGGGAACTAAACATTCAGTACTTC
CDR3aa: CASSGELNIQYF

j_gene: TRBJ2-3
v_gene: TRBV12-3/TRBV12-4
abundance: -
d_gene: TRBD1
CDR3nt: TGTGCCAGCAACAGGGGCCTTGATACGCAGTATTTT
CDR3aa: CASNRGLDTQYF

j_gene: TRBJ1-2
v_gene: TRBV4-1
abundance: -
d_gene: TRBD1
CDR3nt: TGCGCCAGCAGCCAAGGCCCGGTAGGGACAGCGTACTATGGCTACACCTTC
CDR3aa: CASSQGPVGTAYYGYTF

j_gene: TRBJ2-1
v_gene: TRBV19
abundance: -
d_gene: -
CDR3nt: TGTGCCAGTAGTATCGGGGGGCCAGACTACAATGAGCAGTTCTTC
CDR3aa: CASSIGGPDYNEQFF

j_gene: TRBJ2-5
v_gene: TRBV24-1
abundance: -
d_gene: -
CDR3nt: TGTGCCACCAGTTCCGCGGAGACCCAGTACTTC
CDR3aa: CATSSAETQYF

j_gene: TRBJ2-7
v_gene: TRBV6-2/TRBV6-3
abundance: -
d_gene: TRBD2
CDR3nt: TGTGCCAGCAGTCTCCAACCAGCGGGGGCCTACGAGCAGTACTTC
CDR3aa: CASSLQPAGAYEQYF

j_gene: TRBJ2-1
v_gene: TRBV6-1
abundance: -
d_gene: TRBD2
CDR3nt: TGTGCCAGCAGTGCCCAACGACTAGCGGGGCGAAACAATGAGCAGTTCTTC
CDR3aa: CASSAQRLAGRNNEQFF

j_gene: TRBJ2-1
v_gene: TRBV7-9
abundance: -
d_gene: TRBD2
CDR3nt: TGTGCCAGCAGCCATACTAGCGGGGGGTTTTCCTACAATGAGCAGTTCTTC
CDR3aa: CASSHTSGGFSYNEQFF

j_gene: TRBJ1-2
v_gene: TRBV2
abundance: -
d_gene: TRBD1
CDR3nt: TGTGCCAGCAGAGATTTTGAGTATGGGGACAGGGGTAACTATGGCTACACCTTC
CDR3aa: CASRDFEYGDRGNYGYTF

j_gene: TRBJ2-3
v_gene: TRBV6-5
abundance: -
d_gene: TRBD1
CDR3nt: TGTGCCAGCACTGGACAGGGGGGGGCAGATACGCAGTATTTT
CDR3aa: CASTGQGGADTQYF

j_gene: TRBJ1-2
v_gene: TRBV30
abundance: -
d_gene: TRBD1
CDR3nt: TGTGCCTGGAGCAGGGACAGACCCTATGGCTACACCTTC
CDR3aa: CAWSRDRPYGYTF

j_gene: TRBJ2-4
v_gene: TRBV7-6
abundance: -
d_gene: TRBD2
CDR3nt: TGTGCCAGCAGCTTGGAGTCCGGGGGGGCCCCCAAAAACATTCAGTACTTC
CDR3aa: CASSLESGGAPKNIQYF

j_gene: TRBJ1-1
v_gene: TRBV6-5
abundance: -
d_gene: TRBD1
CDR3nt: TGTGCCAGCAAGAAGGACAGGGGTGGAACTGAAGCTTTCTTT
CDR3aa: CASKKDRGGTEAFF

j_gene: TRBJ1-1
v_gene: TRBV6-5
abundance: -
d_gene: -
CDR3nt: TGTGCCAGCAGAGTTTTTGGGGGCGCAGGTGAAGCTTTCTTT
CDR3aa: CASRVFGGAGEAFF

j_gene: TRBJ2-7
v_gene: TRBV27
abundance: -
d_gene: TRBD1
CDR3nt: TGTGCCAGCAATCATCTCCCGGGACAGGGGACCCACGAGCAGTACTTC
CDR3aa: CASNHLPGQGTHEQYF

j_gene: TRBJ1-6
v_gene: TRBV7-2
abundance: once
d_gene: -
CDR3nt: TGTGCCAGCAGCTTACGTGGAGGGTCCAATTCACCCCTCCACTTT
CDR3aa: CASSLRGGSNSPLHF

j_gene: TRBJ1-2
v_gene: TRBV5-6
abundance: -
d_gene: -
CDR3nt: TGTGCCAGCAGTCGACTGACAGAGGCCCGGTGGAACTATGGCTACACCTTC
CDR3aa: CASSRLTEARWNYGYTF

j_gene: TRBJ2-4
v_gene: TRBV3-1/TRBV3-2
abundance: once
d_gene: TRBD1
CDR3nt: TGTGCCAGCAGCCACCGACAGGGGGCTAACATTCAGTACTTC
CDR3aa: CASSHRQGANIQYF

j_gene: TRBJ1-1
v_gene: TRBV27
abundance: -
d_gene: -
CDR3nt: TGTGCCAGCAGTTTGATACCCGGCGGGCCTGAAGCTTTCTTT
CDR3aa: CASSLIPGGPEAFF

j_gene: TRBJ2-3
v_gene: TRBV5-1
abundance: -
d_gene: -
CDR3nt: TGCGCCAGCAGCTTGGGGGTACAGAAGCTTAGCACAGATACGCAGTATTTT
CDR3aa: CASSLGVQKLSTDTQYF

j_gene: TRBJ1-1
v_gene: TRBV14
abundance: -
d_gene: -
CDR3nt: TGTGCCAGCACCCAGCTAGGGGCCATGAACACTGAAGCTTTCTTT
CDR3aa: CASTQLGAMNTEAFF

j_gene: TRBJ2-1
v_gene: TRBV7-2
abundance: -
d_gene: TRBD2
CDR3nt: TGTGCCAGCAGCTTAGGACTAGCTAAAAAATACAATGAGCAGTTCTTC
CDR3aa: CASSLGLAKKYNEQFF

j_gene: TRBJ2-7
v_gene: TRBV30
abundance: -
d_gene: -
CDR3nt: TGTGCCTGGAGGAGGACGGGGACTCGCTACGAGCAGTACTTC
CDR3aa: CAWRRTGTRYEQYF

j_gene: TRBJ2-7
v_gene: TRBV9
abundance: -
d_gene: TRBD1
CDR3nt: TGTGCCAGCAGCGAAGGGACAGGATCCTACGAGCAGTACTTC
CDR3aa: CASSEGTGSYEQYF

j_gene: TRBJ2-7
v_gene: TRBV7-2
abundance: -
d_gene: -
CDR3nt: TGTGCCAGCAGCCTAACCCCCTACGAGCAGTACTTC
CDR3aa: CASSLTPYEQYF

j_gene: TRBJ2-7
v_gene: TRBV27
abundance: -
d_gene: -
CDR3nt: TGTGCCAGCAGTTTTCTCCGGACAGAAATCTACGAGCAGTACTTC
CDR3aa: CASSFLRTEIYEQYF

j_gene: TRBJ1-1
v_gene: TRBV15
abundance: -
d_gene: TRBD1
CDR3nt: TGTGCCACCAGCAGCCCCAGGGGGAACGGGAACACTGAAGCTTTCTTT
CDR3aa: CATSSPRGNGNTEAFF

j_gene: TRBJ1-2
v_gene: TRBV10-3
abundance: -
d_gene: -
CDR3nt: TGTGCCATCAGTGGAGGGCGGGGTGGCTACACCTTC
CDR3aa: CAISGGRGGYTF

j_gene: TRBJ2-2
v_gene: TRBV5-4
abundance: -
d_gene: TRBD1
CDR3nt: TGTGCCAGCAGCCTTCCGGGACAGGGTTCATCCGGGGAGCTGTTTTTT
CDR3aa: CASSLPGQGSSGELFF